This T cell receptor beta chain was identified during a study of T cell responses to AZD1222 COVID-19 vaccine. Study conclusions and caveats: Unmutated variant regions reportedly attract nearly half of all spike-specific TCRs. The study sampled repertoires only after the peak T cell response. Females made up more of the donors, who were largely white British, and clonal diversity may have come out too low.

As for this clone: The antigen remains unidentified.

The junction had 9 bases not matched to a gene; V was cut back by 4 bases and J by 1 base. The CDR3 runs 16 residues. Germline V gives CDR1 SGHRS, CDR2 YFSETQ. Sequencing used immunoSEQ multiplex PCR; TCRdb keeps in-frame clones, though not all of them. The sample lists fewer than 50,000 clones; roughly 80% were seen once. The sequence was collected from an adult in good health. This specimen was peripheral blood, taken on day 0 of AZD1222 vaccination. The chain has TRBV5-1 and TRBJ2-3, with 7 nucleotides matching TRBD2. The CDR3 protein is CASSLKLAFGTDTQYF. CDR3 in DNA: TGCGCCAGCAGCCTCAAACTAGCGTTCGGCACAGATACGCAGTATTTT.